The next 29 T cell receptor beta chains were all read from a single sample in a study of T cells expressing NK-cell markers. TCRdb re-analyzed the 5' RACE reads; it lists each CDR3 protein once, without DNA. With 150,000 to 180,000 distinct CDR3 sequences in the sample, the ten largest clones hold 37%. The sequencing input was blood T cells: a sorted CD56 or NKG2C T cell subset, CD4+ or CD8+ T cells, or bulk PBMC T cells (not recorded which). Every receptor here comes from a woman aged 45-59 years in good health.

V gene TRBV27 combines with J gene TRBJ2-3; TCRdb lists TRBD2, though no DNA is available to test this call. The CDR3 is made up of 15 amino acids. CDR1 MNHEY and CDR2 SMNVEV come from the germline V gene (reference sequence). CDR3 loop: CASSFGRQATDTQYF.

Here the CDR3 reads CASSPGTSMVAFF. The rearrangement links TRBV7-9 to TRBJ1-1; TCRdb reports TRBD1, a call that lacks DNA to check it against. Germline loops: CDR1 SEHNR, CDR2 FQNEAQ (reference sequence). This CDR3 is built from 13 residues.

This chain uses TRBV3-1 with TRBJ2-3; TCRdb's D call, TRBD1, is unchecked because there is no DNA. CDR1 is LGHDT and CDR2 is YNNKEL in the germline V gene (reference sequence). The CDR3 runs to 19 residues. The CDR3 sequence: CASSWDSESLTNFTDTQYF.

The chain combines TRBV9 with TRBJ2-3; the TCRdb D gene call, TRBD2, has no DNA to confirm it. CDR3 length: 14 residues. Per germline, CDR1 SGDLS and CDR2 YYNGEE. CDR3 amino acids: CASSVWESTDTQYF. Using reference TRBV9 and TRBJ2-3 for the parts outside the CDR3, the full variable domain is DSGVTQTPKHLITATGQRVTLRCSPRSGDLSVYWYQQSLDQGLQFLIQYYNGEERAKGNILERFSAQQFPDLHSELNLSSLELGDSALYFCASSVWESTDTQYFGPGTRLTVL.

This chain joins TRBV15 and TRBJ2-1; TCRdb selects TRBD2, and the lack of DNA leaves this call unchecked. Per the germline V gene, CDR1 is LNHNV and CDR2 is YYDKDF (reference sequence). The CDR3 sequence is 15 residues long. CDR3 loop: CATSRGQRSYNEQFF.

The chain is built from TRBV5-1 and TRBJ2-3; TCRdb's assignment of TRBD2 cannot be checked, as there is no DNA. Germline loops: CDR1 SGHRS, CDR2 YFSETQ. This CDR3 has 14 residues. CDR3 sequence reads: CASSLVIASDTQYF.

The genes are TRBV5-4 and TRBJ2-2; TCRdb outputs TRBD2, but without DNA this stays unchecked. Germline assignment: CDR1 SGHNT and CDR2 YYREEE (reference sequence). The CDR3 loop spans 16 amino acids. This CDR3 is CASSITSGSISGELFF.

This rearrangement joins TRBV5-1 to TRBJ2-1; TCRdb picks TRBD2, but there is no DNA to check that call. The CDR3 is 17 residues long. Germline V gene sequence: CDR1 SGHRS, CDR2 YFSETQ. This CDR3 is CASSLAWRGNSYNEQFF.

V is TRBV7-6 and J is TRBJ1-4. The CDR3 loop spans 15 amino acids. Germline assignment: CDR1 SGHVS and CDR2 FNYEAQ. The CDR3 sequence: CASSLSRGGYEKLFF. Combining the CDR3 with reference TRBV7-6 and TRBJ1-4 gives the whole variable domain GAGVSQSPRYKVTKRGQDVALRCDPISGHVSLYWYRQALGQGPEFLTYFNYEAQQDKSGLPNDRFSAERPEGSISTLTIQRTEQRDSAMYRCASSLSRGGYEKLFFGSGTQLSVL.

V gene TRBV24-1 combines with J gene TRBJ2-1; absent DNA, TCRdb's TRBD2 call cannot be checked. This CDR3 is 16 amino acids long. In germline, CDR1 is KGHDR, CDR2 SFDVKD. CDR3 sequence: CATSGGWGRAVDEQFF.

V gene TRBV20-1 combines with J gene TRBJ1-1; with no DNA, the TCRdb D assignment of TRBD1 cannot be verified. The CDR3 contains 15 residues. Germline V lookup: CDR1 DFQATT, CDR2 SNEGSKA (reference sequence). CDR3 in amino acids: CSARDIEGLIAEAFF.

The chain has TRBV4-2 and TRBJ2-3; checking the TCRdb D call of TRBD2 is not possible without DNA. CDR3 length: 17 residues. Germline V gives CDR1 LGHNA, CDR2 YNFKEQ. The CDR3 loop reads CASSQDTSGVFTDTQYF.

The chain employs TRBV27 and TRBJ2-7; absent DNA, TCRdb's TRBD2 call cannot be checked. The germline CDR1 and CDR2 sequences are MNHEY and SMNVEV (reference sequence). The CDR3 extends over 14 amino acids. CDR3 region: CASSLNHGGYEQYF.

This chain connects TRBV12-3 or TRBV12-4 to TRBJ2-7. The CDR3 has 14 amino acids. CDR3: CASSLSGTSYEQYF.

Here the CDR3 reads CASRRGGSPLHF. The chain has TRBV27 and TRBJ1-6; absent DNA, TCRdb's TRBD1 call cannot be checked. The germline CDR1 and CDR2 sequences are MNHEY and SMNVEV (reference sequence). The CDR3 covers 12 residues.

The chain recombines TRBV29-1 with TRBJ2-7; TCRdb's D call, TRBD1, is unchecked because there is no DNA. The germline gives CDR1 SQVTM, CDR2 ANQGSEA. The CDR3 runs 12 residues. CDR3 region: CSASNQGHEQYF.

The chain couples TRBV20-1 to TRBJ1-2; there is no DNA to check the TCRdb D call of TRBD1. The CDR3 runs to 15 residues. Looked up from germline, CDR1 is DFQATT and CDR2 is SNEGSKA (reference sequence). CDR3 sequence reads: CSARDNPDRGYGYTF.

The chain joins TRBV11-2 to TRBJ2-1; TCRdb's D call, TRBD1, is unchecked because there is no DNA. The CDR3 is 18 residues long. The V gene's germline CDR1 is SGHAT and CDR2 FQNNGV. The CDR3 region is CASSLARQGASSYNEQFF.

The rearrangement joins TRBV7-8 to TRBJ2-3; TCRdb gives TRBD2 as the D gene, but with no DNA this cannot be confirmed. There are 17 residues in the CDR3. Germline assignment: CDR1 SGHVS and CDR2 FQNEAQ. The CDR3 here is CASSLYSAGPDTDTQYF.

The chain couples TRBV13 to TRBJ2-1; TCRdb gives TRBD2 as the D gene, but with no DNA this cannot be confirmed. The germline CDR1 and CDR2 sequences are PRHDT and FYEKMQ (reference sequence). There are 16 residues in the CDR3. The CDR3 spells CASSLYRLAGEHEQFF. The entire variable domain, with the rest obtained from reference TRBV13 and TRBJ2-1, is as follows: AAGVIQSPRHLIKEKRETATLKCYPIPRHDTVYWYQQGPGQDPQFLISFYEKMQSDKGSIPDRFSAQQFSDYHSELNMSSLELGDSALYFCASSLYRLAGEHEQFFGPGTRLTVL.

V usage is TRBV7-8 and J usage is TRBJ2-3; the TCRdb call, TRBD2, lacks DNA for checking. The CDR3 is made up of 17 amino acids. Germline V CDR1 and CDR2: SGHVS, FQNEAQ. CDR3: CASSLSSGTPSTDTQYF.

V is TRBV7-9 and J is TRBJ2-5; without DNA, the TCRdb call of TRBD2 cannot be checked. CDR1 is SEHNR, CDR2 FQNEAQ, per germline (reference sequence). The CDR3 consists of 13 residues. CDR3 in amino acids: CASSRLAEETQYF. The whole variable domain, remainder taken from reference TRBV7-9 and TRBJ2-5, is DTGVSQNPRHKITKRGQNVTFRCDPISEHNRLYWYRQTLGQGPEFLTYFQNEAQLEKSRLLSDRFSAERPKGSFSTLEIQRTEQGDSAMYLCASSRLAEETQYFGPGTRLLVL.

The chain couples TRBV6-2 or TRBV6-3 to TRBJ2-3; the TRBD2 assignment by TCRdb is unverifiable without DNA. This CDR3 has 15 amino acids. The germline V gene encodes CDR1 MNHEY and CDR2 SVGEGT. CDR3 amino acids: CASRPLAGDADTQYF.

CDR3 loop: CASTQDLTGMATQYF. This rearrangement joins TRBV6-5 to TRBJ2-5; the D gene TCRdb calls, TRBD1, cannot be checked with no DNA. The CDR3 is 15 residues long. Germline V gene data show CDR1 as MNHEY and CDR2 as SVGAGI.

The V and J genes are TRBV5-6 and TRBJ2-3. Germline V gene sequence: CDR1 SGHDT, CDR2 YYEEEE. The CDR3 covers 13 residues. The CDR3: CASSLSPTDTQYF. The full variable domain, in which reference TRBV5-6 and TRBJ2-3 provide the parts outside the CDR3, is DAGVTQSPTHLIKTRGQQVTLRCSPKSGHDTVSWYQQALGQGPQFIFQYYEEEERQRGNFPDRFSGHQFPNYSSELNVNALLLGDSALYLCASSLSPTDTQYFGPGTRLTVL.

The chain joins TRBV6-1 to TRBJ2-1; the TCRdb call, TRBD1, lacks DNA for checking. The germline V gene has CDR1 MNHNS and CDR2 SASEGT. This CDR3 spans 14 amino acids. The CDR3 protein is CASSETTGNNEQFF.

CDR3 sequence: CATPLADLTGELFF. The chain recombines TRBV6-7 with TRBJ2-2; TCRdb's assignment of TRBD2 cannot be checked, as there is no DNA. TRBV6-7 is marked as an open reading frame, function uncertain. This CDR3 has 14 amino acids.

This CDR3 is CASSYRRSSGNTIYF. The gene calls are TRBV28 and TRBJ1-3; without DNA, the TCRdb call of TRBD1 cannot be checked. The germline V gene encodes CDR1 MDHEN and CDR2 SYDVKM. The CDR3 consists of 15 residues.

The chain's CDR3 is CASSSRQGHGYTF. The V and J genes are TRBV5-4 and TRBJ1-2; lacking DNA, the TRBD1 call made by TCRdb goes unchecked. This CDR3 has 13 residues. Per germline, CDR1 SGHNT and CDR2 YYREEE (reference sequence). Full variable domain (rest looked up from reference TRBV5-4 and TRBJ1-2): ETGVTQSPTHLIKTRGQQVTLRCSSQSGHNTVSWYQQALGQGPQFIFQYYREEENGRGNFPPRFSGLQFPNYSSELNVNALELDDSALYLCASSSRQGHGYTFGSGTRLTVV.